This TCR beta chain was obtained from a study of T-cell reconstitution after alpha-beta-depleted transplantation in children. Using unique molecular identifiers, the investigators prepared the TCRbeta library. In TCRdb, the PCR reads were re-called with MiXCR into one record per CDR3 protein. This sample has about 240,000 distinct CDR3 sequences, with about 11% found just once. V was shortened by 0 bases and J by 7 bases, with 11 bases between the two germline ends. CDR1 and CDR2 (germline): SGDLS, YYNGEE. This CDR3 is built from 14 residues. The clonotype comes from a human donor who donated a stem cell graft to a child with acute lymphoblastic leukemia. The starting material was PBMCs from the stem cell graft donor, obtained from the stem cell graft. The chain joins TRBV9 to TRBJ2-1; no firm D call. DNA of the CDR3: TGTGCCAGCAGCGTAGAGTCTAGTTTAAATGAGCAGTTCTTC. Translated: CASSVESSLNEQFF.